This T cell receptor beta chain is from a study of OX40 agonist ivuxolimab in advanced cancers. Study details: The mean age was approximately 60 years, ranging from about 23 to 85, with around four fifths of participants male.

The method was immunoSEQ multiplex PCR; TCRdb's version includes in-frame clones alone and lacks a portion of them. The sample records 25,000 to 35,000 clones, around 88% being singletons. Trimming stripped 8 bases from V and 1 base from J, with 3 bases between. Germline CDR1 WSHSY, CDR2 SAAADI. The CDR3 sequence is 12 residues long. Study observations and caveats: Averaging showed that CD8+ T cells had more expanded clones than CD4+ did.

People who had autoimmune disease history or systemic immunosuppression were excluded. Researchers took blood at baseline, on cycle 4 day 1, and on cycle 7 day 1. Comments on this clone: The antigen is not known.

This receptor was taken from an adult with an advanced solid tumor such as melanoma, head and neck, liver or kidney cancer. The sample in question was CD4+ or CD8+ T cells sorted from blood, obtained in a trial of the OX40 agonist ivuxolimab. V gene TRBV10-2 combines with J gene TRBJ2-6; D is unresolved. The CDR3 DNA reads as TGCGCCAGCCTGTCTGGGGCCAACGTCCTGACTTTC. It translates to CASLSGANVLTF.